These 32 T cell receptor beta chains were sequenced from one sample in a study of radiotherapy plus CTLA-4 blockade in lung cancer. Method: immunoSEQ multiplex PCR; TCRdb's copy keeps in-frame clones and lacks some. The data hold roughly 78,000 clones, with more than 75% observed a single time. The specimen comprised peripheral blood, sampled from a patient treated with radiotherapy plus ipilimumab. The receptors were sampled from a human donor with non-small cell lung cancer who had a complete response to radiotherapy plus ipilimumab.

The V gene is TRBV19, the J gene TRBJ2-1; no reliable D call. The CDR3 runs 16 residues. V was trimmed by 3 bases and J by 6 bases, leaving 18 bases between them. Per the germline V gene, CDR1 is LNHDA and CDR2 is SQIVND (reference sequence). The CDR3, as DNA: TGTGCCAGTAGTATGACCCACCGTCACCCCGGCAATGAGCAGTTCTTC. Its protein is CASSMTHRHPGNEQFF.

In this sample, this clone turned up once. The chain uses TRBV2 and TRBJ2-2; D perhaps matches TRBD1 (5 bases). The CDR3 has 14 amino acids. Deletions cut 4 bases from V and 2 bases from J, with 8 bases between. Per the germline V gene, CDR1 is SNHLY and CDR2 is FYNNEI. The DNA of the CDR3 is TGTGCCAGCAGTGTGACAGTCAACACCGGGGAGCTGTTTTTT. It specifies CASSVTVNTGELFF.

The chain recombines TRBV5-6 with TRBJ2-3, with a tentative D call TRBD1 (6 bases). Germline CDR1 reads SGHDT; CDR2 reads YYEEEE. Trimming took 2 bases from V and 0 from J, leaving 13 bases between them. This CDR3 is built from 16 residues. CDR3 sequence: CASSLQGWFSTDTQYF. DNA of the CDR3: TGTGCCAGCAGCTTACAGGGTTGGTTTAGCACAGATACGCAGTATTTT.

V gene TRBV7-9 combines with J gene TRBJ2-5; a weak D match, TRBD2 (6 bases). Germline CDR1 is SEHNR and CDR2 is FQNEAQ (reference sequence). V was shortened by 5 bases and J by 2 bases, with 12 bases between the two germline ends. The CDR3 runs to 14 residues. The CDR3 is CASSPTGLQETQYF. DNA for the CDR3: TGTGCCAGCAGCCCTACTGGACTACAAGAGACCCAGTACTTC. The full variable domain, its missing parts supplied by reference TRBV7-9 and TRBJ2-5, is DTGVSQNPRHKITKRGQNVTFRCDPISEHNRLYWYRQTLGQGPEFLTYFQNEAQLEKSRLLSDRFSAERPKGSFSTLEIQRTEQGDSAMYLCASSPTGLQETQYFGPGTRLLVL.

V usage is TRBV19 and J usage is TRBJ2-1; TRBD2 matches at 7 bases. J was trimmed by 8 bases and V by 3 bases; bases with no gene match: 10. This CDR3 is built from 15 residues. Germline CDR1 and CDR2: LNHDA and SQIVND (reference sequence). CDR3 bases: TGTGCCAGTAGTATTTGGACTAGAACTGGCCATGAGCAGTTCTTC. This translates into CASSIWTRTGHEQFF.

The chain is built from TRBV11-2 and TRBJ1-1; 9 bases are a match to TRBD1. CDR1 is SGHAT, CDR2 FQNNGV, per germline. CDR3 length: 15 amino acids. The V gene end was trimmed by 5 bases and the J gene end by 2 bases; junction bases not matched to a gene: 6. The CDR3 DNA is TGTGCCAGCAGCCCGGTAACAGGGGGCAACACTGAAGCTTTCTTT. Translating gives CASSPVTGGNTEAFF.

The gene calls are TRBV5-1 and TRBJ2-3; the D gene is possibly TRBD1 (7 bases). The CDR3 is 15 residues long. Trimming shortened V by 1 base and J by 1 base, and 10 bases separated the two germline ends. The germline gives CDR1 SGHRS, CDR2 YFSETQ. This CDR3 reads CASSLTGEGTDTQYF. CDR3 in DNA: TGCGCCAGCAGCTTGACAGGGGAGGGCACAGATACGCAGTATTTT.

Only a few counts were recorded for this clone. This chain's CDR3 is CASSGQHEKLFF. The CDR3 bases are TGTGCCAGCAGCGGGCAACATGAAAAACTGTTTTTT. This rearrangement joins TRBV6-6 to TRBJ1-4; no clear D gene. The V gene lost 6 bases and the J gene lost 6 bases, with 8 bases spanning the gap. The CDR3 contains 12 residues. Looked up from germline, CDR1 is MNHNY and CDR2 is SVGAGI (reference sequence).

The chain couples TRBV6-1 to TRBJ1-3; D is ambiguous. Trimming shortened V by 6 bases and J by 2 bases, and 11 bases separated the two germline ends. This CDR3 contains 14 residues. Germline V gene lookup returns CDR1 MNHNS and CDR2 SASEGT. CDR3 loop: CASRDPYAGNTIYF. For the CDR3, the DNA is TGTGCCAGCAGGGACCCTTATGCTGGAAACACCATATATTTT.

There are a few counts of this clone. The V gene is TRBV5-5, the J gene TRBJ1-2; D ambiguous. With 7 bases removed from V and 2 bases from J, the gap between germline ends came to 12 bases. The CDR3 is 13 residues long. Germline values: CDR1 SGHKS, CDR2 YYEKEE (reference sequence). The CDR3 DNA reads TGTGCCAGCGCGCTGGACCGAAACTATGGCTACACCTTC. It yields the protein CASALDRNYGYTF. The complete variable domain, with remaining parts taken from reference TRBV5-5 and TRBJ1-2, reads DAGVTQSPTHLIKTRGQQVTLRCSPISGHKSVSWYQQVLGQGPQFIFQYYEKEERGRGNFPDRFSARQFPNYSSELNVNALLLGDSALYLCASALDRNYGYTFGSGTRLTVV.

Points on this clone: The sample carries other DNA sequences with the same CDR3. The chain employs TRBV9 and TRBJ1-1; tentative D call: TRBD1 (6 bases). CDR3 length: 13 amino acids. CDR1 and CDR2 from the germline V gene are SGDLS and YYNGEE. Trimming stripped 3 bases from V and 4 bases from J, with 10 bases between. Here the CDR3 reads CASSASGATEAFF. CDR3 nucleotides: TGTGCCAGCAGCGCTTCGGGGGCCACTGAAGCTTTCTTT.

This clone was recorded a few times. The chain links TRBV5-1 to TRBJ1-2, with TRBD1 matching over 7 bases. CDR3 size: 14 residues. J gave up 1 base and V 1 base, and 1 base lay outside the gene matches. Looked up from germline, CDR1 is SGHRS and CDR2 is YFSETQ. The CDR3, as DNA: TGCGCCAGCAGCTTGACAGGGGATAACTATGGCTACACCTTC. Protein: CASSLTGDNYGYTF.

CDR3 sequence reads: CASSPQGDEQFF. CDR3 DNA: TGTGCCAGCAGTCCACAGGGCGATGAGCAGTTCTTC. The chain uses TRBV6-4 and TRBJ2-1, with D possibly being TRBD1 (6 bases). There are 12 residues in the CDR3. The V end was cut by 5 bases, the J end by 8 bases, with 10 bases between. Germline V gene sequence: CDR1 MRHNA, CDR2 SNTAGT.

The chain links TRBV19 to TRBJ1-5, with TRBD1 matching 10 bases. CDR3 length: 14 amino acids. Germline V gene lookup returns CDR1 LNHDA and CDR2 SQIVND (reference sequence). J lost 7 bases, V lost 6 bases, and 6 bases had no gene match. CDR3 residues: CASSPGTGVQPQHF. The CDR3 DNA reads TGTGCCAGTAGCCCAGGGACAGGGGTACAGCCCCAGCATTTT.

CDR3 protein: CASSGSGRASDTQYF. In DNA form, the CDR3 reads TGTGCCAGCAGCGGAAGTGGGAGGGCATCAGATACGCAGTATTTT. The V call is TRBV5-6, the J call TRBJ2-3; 7 bases agree with TRBD2. The CDR3 spans 15 residues. Germline loops: CDR1 SGHDT, CDR2 YYEEEE. The V segment lost 4 bases and the J segment 4 bases; nucleotides outside the gene matches: 9.

The genes are TRBV12-5 and TRBJ2-7, with D possibly TRBD1 on 5 matching bases. V lost 1 base to trimming and J lost 4 bases, with 8 bases between them. The CDR3 totals 13 residues. Looked up from germline, CDR1 is LGHNT and CDR2 is FRNRAP. The CDR3: CASGLETGYEQYF. The CDR3 region has the DNA TGTGCTAGTGGTTTGGAAACAGGTTACGAGCAGTACTTC.

This clone was detected once. The rearrangement links TRBV30 to TRBJ1-1, with no clear D. The CDR3 contains 13 residues. V dropped 0 bases and J dropped 3 bases, with 8 bases sitting between them. Germline CDR1 and CDR2: GTSNPN and SVGIG (reference sequence). CDR3 DNA: TGTGCCTGGAGTGTACCTGGATACACTGAAGCTTTCTTT. It translates to CAWSVPGYTEAFF. Full variable domain (rest looked up from reference TRBV30 and TRBJ1-1): SQTIHQWPATLVQPVGSPLSLECTVEGTSNPNLYWYRQAAGRGLQLLFYSVGIGQISSEVPQNLSASRPQDRQFILSSKKLLLSDSGFYLCAWSVPGYTEAFFGQGTRLTVV.

The V gene is TRBV7-9, the J gene TRBJ1-3, with D possibly TRBD1 on 5 matching bases. Germline V gives CDR1 SEHNR, CDR2 FQNEAQ (reference sequence). Trimming took 1 base from V and 2 from J, leaving 6 bases between them. CDR3 length: 14 residues. The CDR3 sequence is CASSLGGAGNTIYF. CDR3 in DNA: TGTGCCAGCAGCTTAGGGGGGGCTGGAAACACCATATATTTT.

This sequence joins TRBV27 and TRBJ1-5, with D perhaps matching TRBD1 (6 bases). V lost 0 bases, J lost 0 bases, and 9 bases lay in between. The CDR3 extends over 16 amino acids. From germline, CDR1 is MNHEY and CDR2 SMNVEV (reference sequence). CDR3 nucleotides: TGTGCCAGCAGTTTATCCGGGACAAGTAGCAATCAGCCCCAGCATTTT. Amino acids: CASSLSGTSSNQPQHF.

The gene calls are TRBV6-5 and TRBJ1-5; 9 nucleotides agree with TRBD1. The length of the CDR3 is 15 residues. Germline-derived CDR1 and CDR2 are MNHEY and SVGAGI. Trimming cost V 6 bases and J 6 bases; bases outside gene matches: 9. The DNA for the CDR3 is TGTGCCAGCAGATCCCTCGGACAGGGGATTCAGCCCCAGCATTTT. Its translation: CASRSLGQGIQPQHF.

This clone was seen once. The chain uses TRBV7-8 and TRBJ1-1, with D unclear. V dropped 5 bases and J dropped 2 bases, with 9 bases sitting between them. The CDR3 has 13 amino acids. Germline CDR1 SGHVS, CDR2 FQNEAQ. CDR3 amino acids: CASSTQRNTEAFF. CDR3 bases: TGTGCCAGCAGCACACAGCGAAACACTGAAGCTTTCTTT.

The chain uses TRBV23-1 and TRBJ2-7; D not certain. TRBV23-1 is designated an ORF whose function remains uncertain. The CDR3 has 16 residues. Trimming removed 2 bases at V and 0 bases at J, with 14 bases between. CDR3 nucleotide sequence: TGCGCCAGCAGTCAAAGGGCCCGGGTAAGCTCCTACGAGCAGTACGTC. Encoded protein: CASSQRARVSSYEQYV.

V is TRBV5-1 and J is TRBJ1-2, with D possibly TRBD1 on 5 matching bases. The CDR3 runs 14 residues. Per the germline V gene, CDR1 is SGHRS and CDR2 is YFSETQ. V dropped 6 bases and J dropped 4 bases, with 16 bases sitting between them. This CDR3 reads CASMPGLSFYGYTF. The CDR3 DNA reads TGCGCCAGCATGCCGGGACTCTCCTTCTATGGCTACACCTTC.

The CDR3 sequence is CASTTTGINSPLHF. As DNA, the CDR3 is TGTGCCAGCACAACGACAGGGATTAATTCACCCCTCCACTTT. The V call is TRBV25-1, the J call TRBJ1-6; TRBD1 agrees at 7 bases. The V and J ends lost 7 bases and 6 bases, in that order; junction bases with no gene match: 6. Germline V gene lookup returns CDR1 MGHDK and CDR2 SYGVNS. CDR3 length: 14 residues.

This clone was detected only a few times. The chain joins TRBV7-9 to TRBJ2-7; no clear D gene. The CDR3 extends over 14 amino acids. Germline V gene lookup returns CDR1 SEHNR and CDR2 FQNEAQ (reference sequence). Trimming removed 0 bases at V and 3 bases at J, with 9 bases between. CDR3 DNA sequence: TGTGCCAGCAGCTTAGCGATAGTGAGCTACGAGCAGTACTTC. Residues: CASSLAIVSYEQYF.

This clone was detected only once. This rearrangement joins TRBV10-2 to TRBJ1-5; D remains unclear. There are 13 residues in the CDR3. Trimming left V 5 bases short and J 3 bases short, with 8 bases between. Germline V gene data show CDR1 as WSHSY and CDR2 as SAAADI. DNA of the CDR3: TGCGCCAGCAGTCCACAAGTCAATCAGCCCCAGCATTTT. The encoded protein is CASSPQVNQPQHF.

J is TRBJ1-1 and V is TRBV25-1; D ambiguous. Trimming cost V 1 base and J 0 bases, with 3 bases left between them. CDR3 length: 13 residues. CDR1 MGHDK and CDR2 SYGVNS come from the germline V gene. CDR3: CASSESVNTEAFF. Here the CDR3 DNA reads TGTGCCAGCAGTGAATCAGTGAACACTGAAGCTTTCTTT.

The chain uses TRBV19 and TRBJ1-3, with a possible D match to TRBD1 (5 bases). Trimming removed 3 bases at V and 4 bases at J, with 16 bases between. This CDR3 contains 16 residues. Germline CDR1 and CDR2: LNHDA and SQIVND (reference sequence). The CDR3 region has the DNA TGTGCCAGTAGTATTGGAGGGGCTCAATCGGGAAACACCATATATTTT. Amino acid sequence: CASSIGGAQSGNTIYF. Full variable domain (outside the CDR3, taken from reference TRBV19 and TRBJ1-3): DGGITQSPKYLFRKEGQNVTLSCEQNLNHDAMYWYRQDPGQGLRLIYYSQIVNDFQKGDIAEGYSVSREKKESFPLTVTSAQKNPTAFYLCASSIGGAQSGNTIYFGEGSWLTVV.

The V call is TRBV5-6, the J call TRBJ2-7; no definite D call. The length of the CDR3 is 14 residues. Germline-derived CDR1 and CDR2 are SGHDT and YYEEEE. With 2 bases removed from V and 2 bases from J, the gap between germline ends came to 11 bases. This chain's CDR3 is CASSLGTLTYEQYF. CDR3 coding DNA: TGTGCCAGCAGCTTAGGTACATTGACCTACGAGCAGTACTTC.

The J gene is TRBJ2-1, the V gene TRBV4-1, with D possibly TRBD2 on 6 matching bases. The CDR3 contains 16 residues. Trimming took off 0 bases at V and 1 base at J, with 10 bases between the two ends. Germline CDR1 and CDR2: MGHRA and YSYEKL. CDR3 sequence: CASSQDPGRSYNEQFF. The CDR3 DNA is TGCGCCAGCAGCCAAGATCCCGGGAGATCCTACAATGAGCAGTTCTTC.

The rearrangement links TRBV7-9 to TRBJ2-3; 10 nucleotides align to TRBD2. CDR1 and CDR2 from the germline V gene are SEHNR and FQNEAQ (reference sequence). This CDR3 spans 13 amino acids. Losses at the gene ends were 5 bases for V and 8 bases for J; bases not matched to a gene: 4. CDR3 in DNA: TGTGCCAGCAGCGCCACTAGCGGGGCTACGCAGTATTTT. Its translation is CASSATSGATQYF.

The chain is built from TRBV9 and TRBJ1-1; 8 bases match TRBD1. The V gene end was trimmed by 0 bases and the J gene end by 4 bases; junction bases not matched to a gene: 5. From germline, CDR1 is SGDLS and CDR2 YYNGEE. This CDR3 is 15 amino acids long. The CDR3 nucleotides are TGTGCCAGCAGCGTAGTTAAAGGACAGGGCACTGAAGCTTTCTTT. Protein: CASSVVKGQGTEAFF.